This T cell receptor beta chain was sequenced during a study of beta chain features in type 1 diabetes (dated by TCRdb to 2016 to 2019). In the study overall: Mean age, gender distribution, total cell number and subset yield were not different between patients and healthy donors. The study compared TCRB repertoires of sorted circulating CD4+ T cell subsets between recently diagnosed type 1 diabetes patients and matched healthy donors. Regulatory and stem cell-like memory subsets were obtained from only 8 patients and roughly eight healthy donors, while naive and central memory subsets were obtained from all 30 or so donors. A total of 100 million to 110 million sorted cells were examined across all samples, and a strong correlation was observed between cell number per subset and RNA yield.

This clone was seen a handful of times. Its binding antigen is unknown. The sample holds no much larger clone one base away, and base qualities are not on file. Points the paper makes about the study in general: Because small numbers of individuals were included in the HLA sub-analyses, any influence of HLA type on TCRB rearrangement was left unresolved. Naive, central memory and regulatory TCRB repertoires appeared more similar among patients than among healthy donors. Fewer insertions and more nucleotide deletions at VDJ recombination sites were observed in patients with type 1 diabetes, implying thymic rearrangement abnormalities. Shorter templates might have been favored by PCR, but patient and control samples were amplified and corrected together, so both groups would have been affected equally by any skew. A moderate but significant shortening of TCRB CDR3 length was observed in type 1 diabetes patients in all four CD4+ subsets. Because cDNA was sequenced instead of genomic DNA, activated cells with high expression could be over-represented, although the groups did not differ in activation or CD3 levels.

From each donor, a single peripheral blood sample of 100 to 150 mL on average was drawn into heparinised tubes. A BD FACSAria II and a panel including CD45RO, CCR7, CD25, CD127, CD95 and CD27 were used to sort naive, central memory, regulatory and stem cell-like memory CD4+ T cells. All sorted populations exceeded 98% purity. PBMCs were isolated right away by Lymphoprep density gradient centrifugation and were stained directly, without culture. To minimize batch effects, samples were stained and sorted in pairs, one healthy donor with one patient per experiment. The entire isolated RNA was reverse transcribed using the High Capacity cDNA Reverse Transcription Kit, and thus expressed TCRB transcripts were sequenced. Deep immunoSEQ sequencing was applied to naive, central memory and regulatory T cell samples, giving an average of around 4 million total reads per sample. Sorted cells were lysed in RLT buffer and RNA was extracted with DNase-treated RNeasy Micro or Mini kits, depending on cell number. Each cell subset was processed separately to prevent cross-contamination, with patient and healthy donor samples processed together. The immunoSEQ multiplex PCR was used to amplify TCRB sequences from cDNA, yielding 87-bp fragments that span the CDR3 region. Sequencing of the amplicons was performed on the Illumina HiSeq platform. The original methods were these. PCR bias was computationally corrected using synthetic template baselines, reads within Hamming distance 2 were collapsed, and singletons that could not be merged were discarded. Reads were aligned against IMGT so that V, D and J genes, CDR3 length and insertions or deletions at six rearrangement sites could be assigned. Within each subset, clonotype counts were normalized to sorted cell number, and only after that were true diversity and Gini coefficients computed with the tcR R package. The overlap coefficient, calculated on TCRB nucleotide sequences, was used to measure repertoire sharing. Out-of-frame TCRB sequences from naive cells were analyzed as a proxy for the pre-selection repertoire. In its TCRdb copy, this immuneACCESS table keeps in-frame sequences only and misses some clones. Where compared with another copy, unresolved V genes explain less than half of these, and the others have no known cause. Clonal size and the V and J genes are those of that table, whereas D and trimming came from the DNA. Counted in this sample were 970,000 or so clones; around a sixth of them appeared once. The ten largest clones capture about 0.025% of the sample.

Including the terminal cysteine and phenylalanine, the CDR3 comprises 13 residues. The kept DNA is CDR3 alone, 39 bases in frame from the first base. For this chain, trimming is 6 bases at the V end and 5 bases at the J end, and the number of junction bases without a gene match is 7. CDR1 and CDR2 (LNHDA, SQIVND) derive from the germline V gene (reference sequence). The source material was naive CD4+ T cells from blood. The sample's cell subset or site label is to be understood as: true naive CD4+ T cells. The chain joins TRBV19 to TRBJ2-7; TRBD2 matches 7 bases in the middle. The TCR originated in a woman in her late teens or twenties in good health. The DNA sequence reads TGTGCCAGTAGACGTGCGGGAGCCGACGAGCAGTACTTC. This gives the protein CASRRAGADEQYF.